By frequency, the clone carrying this TCR beta chain registers medium-sized (0.01 to 0.1%). Its antigen remains unidentified. One tube held mixed TRB-A and TRB-B primer pools for touch-down PCR. TCRdb re-called the multiplex PCR reads; one entry per CDR3 protein, DNA not given. Recorded for this sample: about 6,800 distinct CDR3 sequences. The data were obtained in a study of T cell clusters in autoimmune cytopenias. Whole-study findings and limits: No experiment has yet validated the function of the T cell clusters defined in silico.

Some 39,000 genome equivalents of blood DNA were amplified for TRB. This CDR3 spans 13 amino acids. Per the germline V gene, CDR1 is MNHEY and CDR2 is SVGAGI. The TCR was taken from a human donor with an autoimmune cytopenia or autoimmune hepatitis (not recorded which). V usage is TRBV6-5 and J usage is TRBJ2-3; TCRdb lists TRBD2, though no DNA is available to test this call. The sample was peripheral blood. The chain's CDR3 is CASRGPPYDTQYF.